The subject of this entry is one T cell receptor beta chain. The antigen is undetermined. Looked up from germline, CDR1 is SGHRS and CDR2 is YFSETQ. This CDR3 contains 14 residues. Trimming pared 1 base from V and 7 bases from J, leaving 14 bases between. The data are from a study of T cell clonotyping in hematopoietic cell transplantation. Study-level points and caveats: Higher Inverse Simpson Index values in graft donor and pretransplant recipient predicted broader posttransplant TCR diversity.

Some clones are missing from TCRdb's copy, which holds only in-frame ones; the method was immunoSEQ multiplex PCR. Here the sample spans about 5,000 clones, over 85% being singletons. The V and J genes are TRBV5-1 and TRBJ1-2; D is undetermined. The sequence came from a male patient aged 70 to 80 who had an allogeneic stem cell transplant from an unrelated donor, so T cells may come from the graft donor. Some clones in this sample may be carry-over from other donors' samples. Sequencing used peripheral blood mononuclear cells, obtained 100 days after allogeneic stem cell transplant. The CDR3 protein is CASSLNAGILGYTF. CDR3 sequence (DNA): TGCGCCAGCAGCTTGAATGCAGGAATTCTTGGCTACACCTTC.